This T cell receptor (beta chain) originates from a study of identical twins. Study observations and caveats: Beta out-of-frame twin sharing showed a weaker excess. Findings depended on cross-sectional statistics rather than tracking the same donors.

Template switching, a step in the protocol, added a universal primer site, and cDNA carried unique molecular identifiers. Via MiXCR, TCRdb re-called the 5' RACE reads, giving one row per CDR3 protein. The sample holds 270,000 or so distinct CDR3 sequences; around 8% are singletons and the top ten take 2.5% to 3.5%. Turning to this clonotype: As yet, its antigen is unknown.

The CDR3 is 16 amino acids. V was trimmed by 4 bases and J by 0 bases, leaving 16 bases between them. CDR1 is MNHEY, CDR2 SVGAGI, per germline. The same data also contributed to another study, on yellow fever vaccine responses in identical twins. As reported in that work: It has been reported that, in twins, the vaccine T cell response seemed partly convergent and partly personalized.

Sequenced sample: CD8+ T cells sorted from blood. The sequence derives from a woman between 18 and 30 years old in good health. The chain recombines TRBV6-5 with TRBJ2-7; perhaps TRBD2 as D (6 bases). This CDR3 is CASSFSLGGSSYEQYF. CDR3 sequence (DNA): TGTGCCAGCAGTTTCTCTTTAGGAGGGAGCTCCTACGAGCAGTACTTC.